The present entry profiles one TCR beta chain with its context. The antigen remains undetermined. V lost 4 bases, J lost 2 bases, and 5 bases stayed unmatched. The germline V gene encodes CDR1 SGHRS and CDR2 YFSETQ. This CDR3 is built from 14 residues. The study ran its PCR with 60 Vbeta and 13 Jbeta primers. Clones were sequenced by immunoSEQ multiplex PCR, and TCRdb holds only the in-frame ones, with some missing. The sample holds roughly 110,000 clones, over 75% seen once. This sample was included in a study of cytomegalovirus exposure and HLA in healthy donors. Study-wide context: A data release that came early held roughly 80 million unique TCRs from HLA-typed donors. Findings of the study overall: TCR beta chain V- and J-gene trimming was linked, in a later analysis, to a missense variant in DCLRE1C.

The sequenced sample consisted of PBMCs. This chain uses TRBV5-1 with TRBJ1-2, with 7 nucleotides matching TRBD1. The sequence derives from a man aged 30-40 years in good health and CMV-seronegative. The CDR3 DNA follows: TGCGCCAGCAGCCCGCGACAGGGAAACTATGGCTACACCTTC. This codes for CASSPRQGNYGYTF.